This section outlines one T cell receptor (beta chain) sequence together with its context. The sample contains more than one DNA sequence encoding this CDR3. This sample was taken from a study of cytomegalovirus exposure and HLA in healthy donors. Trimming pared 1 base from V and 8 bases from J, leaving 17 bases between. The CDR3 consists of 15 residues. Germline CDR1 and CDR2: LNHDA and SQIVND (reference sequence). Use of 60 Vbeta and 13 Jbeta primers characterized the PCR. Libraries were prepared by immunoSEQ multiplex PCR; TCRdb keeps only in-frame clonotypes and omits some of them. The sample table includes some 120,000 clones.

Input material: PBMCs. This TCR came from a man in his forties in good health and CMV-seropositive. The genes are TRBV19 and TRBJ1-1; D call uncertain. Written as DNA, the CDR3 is TGTGCCAGTAGTATAGGAGGCGGAAGGTCCACCGAAGCTTTCTTT. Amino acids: CASSIGGGRSTEAFF.